A selection of T cell receptor beta chains follows, all from one sample in a study of T cell repertoires in cytomegalovirus infection. MiXCR, run by TCRdb on the reads, gives a single entry per CDR3 protein. Altogether 200,000 to 300,000 distinct CDR3 sequences are present, 9% to 15% being singletons, with the ten largest covering 1.6%. The sequenced sample was PBMCs. Every receptor here comes from a human donor in good health (CMV status not recorded). Some clones in this sample may be carry-over from other donors' samples. Each CDR3 is given with its conserved first and last residue. A D gene is named only where the DNA matches it firmly. Clone size is shown for a subset of rows, as once, few, many or a class of expanded clone.

clone_size j_call d_call v_call cdr3_nt cdr3_aa
many TRBJ2-2 - TRBV7-2 TGTGCCAGCAGCTTAGTATCCGGGGAGCTGTTTTTT CASSLVSGELFF
- TRBJ2-1 TRBD2 TRBV11-2 TGTGCCAGCAGCTTAGTCGCGGGAGGACGGGGGGATGAGCAGTTCTTC CASSLVAGGRGDEQFF
many TRBJ2-4 - TRBV28 TGTGCCAGCAGTTATACAGCAGTCCAAAACATTCAGTACTTC CASSYTAVQNIQYF
few TRBJ1-2 - TRBV6-6 TGTGCCAGCAGTTACCGCCCCGGGGGGGGATATGGCTACACCTTC CASSYRPGGGYGYTF
many TRBJ1-5 - TRBV7-2 TGTGCCAGCAGCTTAGCGGGCCCTCCCCAGCCCCAGCATTTT CASSLAGPPQPQHF
many TRBJ2-1 - TRBV11-3 TGTGCCAGCAGCCCCGCTGGTGGGCAGGGGTTCTACAATGAGCAGTTCTTC CASSPAGGQGFYNEQFF
- TRBJ2-5 - TRBV19 TGTGCCAGTAGTATCACAATTTCGCGGATCCAAGAGACCCAGTACTTC CASSITISRIQETQYF
many TRBJ2-3 - TRBV7-8 TGTGCCAGCAGCCCTCGCCTCAGTGGCACAGATACGCAGTATTTT CASSPRLSGTDTQYF
few TRBJ2-7 TRBD2 TRBV20-1 TGCAGTGCTAGAGATAGAGGTAGAGCGGGAGGCTACGAGCAGTACTTC CSARDRGRAGGYEQYF
many TRBJ2-1 TRBD1 TRBV7-9 TGTGCCAGCAGCTTAGTTCAGGGGGCGCGGAATGAGCAGTTCTTC CASSLVQGARNEQFF
many TRBJ1-5 - TRBV7-2 TGTGCCAGCAGCCCAAGCCCGACTATCAATCAGCCCCAGCATTTT CASSPSPTINQPQHF
many TRBJ2-3 - TRBV7-2 TGTGCCAGCAGCCAAGGTGGGAGGACAGATACGCAGTATTTT CASSQGGRTDTQYF
few TRBJ2-5 - TRBV5-1 TGCGCCAGCAGCTTCGCAGTCCAAGAGACCCAGTACTTC CASSFAVQETQYF
many TRBJ2-5 TRBD1 TRBV7-3 TGTGCCAGCAGCTCGCAAGGACAGGGTCAAGAGACCCAGTACTTC CASSSQGQGQETQYF
many TRBJ2-3 - TRBV7-3 TGTGCCAGCAGCCTCCAACGGGGGGCAACAGATACGCAGTATTTT CASSLQRGATDTQYF
many TRBJ1-1 - TRBV12-5 TGTGCTAGTGGTCCCGGGGGGCTAGGGACTGAAGCTTTCTTT CASGPGGLGTEAFF
few TRBJ2-3 TRBD2 TRBV20-1 TGCAGTGCTACTCCGGGACTAGCGGGAGGGCCAAAGAGCACAGATACGCAGTATTTT CSATPGLAGGPKSTDTQYF
- TRBJ2-1 - TRBV20-1 TGCAGTGCTAGAGAAACATACTCCGGCGGGAATGAGCAGTTCTTC CSARETYSGGNEQFF
few TRBJ1-1 - TRBV20-1 TGCAGTGCTAGATCTACAGTGACTACTGAAGCTTTCTTT CSARSTVTTEAFF
few TRBJ2-7 - TRBV20-1 TGCAGTGCTAGAAGCCGGGACACCAACCGCGAGCAGTACTTC CSARSRDTNREQYF
few TRBJ2-1 TRBD2 TRBV6-2/TRBV6-3 TGTGCCAGCTTTACTCCTAGCGGGAGGAGGGCTCTTTCCTACAATGAGCAGTTCTTC CASFTPSGRRALSYNEQFF
- TRBJ2-7 - TRBV20-1 TGCAGTGCTAGAGGCCCATTAGGATACGAGCAGTACTTC CSARGPLGYEQYF
few TRBJ1-1 - TRBV29-1 TGCAGCGTTGAACGGGTATTGAACACTGAAGCTTTCTTT CSVERVLNTEAFF
many TRBJ2-7 - TRBV7-2 TGTGCCAGCAGCTTAGACGGCCAGTCCTACGAGCAGTACTTC CASSLDGQSYEQYF
many TRBJ1-2 - TRBV7-2 TGTGCCAGCAGGCCCGGGACAACGCCTTCTGGCTACACCTTC CASRPGTTPSGYTF
- TRBJ2-4 - TRBV20-1 TGCAGTGCTGAAGAGGGGGTCCTAGCCAAAAACATTCAGTACTTC CSAEEGVLAKNIQYF
- TRBJ2-3 TRBD1 TRBV7-6 TGTGCCAGCAGCTTAGGGACAGGGGTTAGTTCTTTT CASSLGTGVSSF
many TRBJ2-2 TRBD2 TRBV6-6 TGTGCCAGCAGTTACCTACGGACTAGCGGGAGACTCGGCGGGGAGCTGTTTTTT CASSYLRTSGRLGGELFF
many TRBJ1-6 TRBD1 TRBV12-3/TRBV12-4 TGTGCCAGCAGTTGGACAGGGCTAAATTCACCCCTCCACTTT CASSWTGLNSPLHF
- TRBJ1-5 - TRBV5-5 TGTGCCAGCAGCCCGGAGGTGACACAGCCCCAGCATTTT CASSPEVTQPQHF
many TRBJ1-4 - TRBV19 TGTGGGTCGGGATCACCTAATGAAAAACTGTTTTTT CGSGSPNEKLFF
many TRBJ2-7 - TRBV7-2 TGTGCCAGCGGGGCGGGGCCGGGCGAGCAGTACTTC CASGAGPGEQYF
few TRBJ2-3 - TRBV28 TGTGCCAGCAGTCCATCCCCAGGGGGGGCAGATACGCAGTATTTT CASSPSPGGADTQYF
many TRBJ1-1 - TRBV18 TGTGCCAGCTCTCGGGGGGCGGGAAACACTGAAGCTTTCTTT CASSRGAGNTEAFF
few TRBJ2-3 - TRBV29-1 TGCAGCGTTGTCAGGGTTATAACAGATACGCAGTATTTT CSVVRVITDTQYF
many TRBJ2-5 TRBD2 TRBV7-2 TGTGCCAGCAGCCGCGGGGGGGAGGAAGAGACCCAGTACTTC CASSRGGEEETQYF
few TRBJ2-1 TRBD2 TRBV2 TGTGCCAGCAGCGCTAGACTAGCGGTATACAATGAGCAGTTCTTC CASSARLAVYNEQFF
- TRBJ2-2 - TRBV10-3 TGTGCCATCAGCCCGGGACAAGACACCGGGGAGCTGTTTTTT CAISPGQDTGELFF
- TRBJ2-7 TRBD2 TRBV20-1 TGCAGTGCTAGTGGTAGCGGGATTTCCTACGAGCAGTACTTC CSASGSGISYEQYF
- TRBJ1-4 - TRBV29-1 TGCAGCGTTGGCAGTCTTGTTAGCGAAGCAACTAATGAAAAACTGTTTTTT CSVGSLVSEATNEKLFF
many TRBJ2-4 TRBD2 TRBV23-1 TGCGCCAGCAGTCAAAAAAGGACTAGCGCGAACATTCAGTACTTC CASSQKRTSANIQYF
many TRBJ2-7 - TRBV7-2 TGTGCCAGCAGCCTTAGAGAGGGAGGCCCCTACGAGCAGTACTTC CASSLREGGPYEQYF
many TRBJ2-6 - TRBV28 TGTGCCAGCAGTTTACCCGGGGCCAACGTCCTGACTTTC CASSLPGANVLTF
many TRBJ2-1 TRBD2 TRBV7-2 TGTGCCAGCAGCTTCGAATCTAGCGGGAGCTCCTACAATGAGCAGTTCTTC CASSFESSGSSYNEQFF
many TRBJ2-3 - TRBV6-1 TGTGCCAGCACCAACGTGGGGACTCTAGCCCATCGGGATACGCAGTATTTT CASTNVGTLAHRDTQYF
few TRBJ1-5 - TRBV5-5 TGTGCCAGCAGCTTGCAGAGGAGCAATGGTCCCCAGCATTTT CASSLQRSNGPQHF
few TRBJ2-7 - TRBV20-1 TGCAGTGCTCAGATGGGGGGATACGAGCAGTACTTC CSAQMGGYEQYF
many TRBJ2-7 TRBD1 TRBV4-2 TGTGCCAGCAGCCCCCGGGGGGGGACAGGGGGCGCCGAGCAGTACTTC CASSPRGGTGGAEQYF
many TRBJ2-5 TRBD1 TRBV5-4 TGTGCCAGCAGCTTGAAGTCAGGGGGTGTGGAGACCCAGTACTTC CASSLKSGGVETQYF
many TRBJ2-3 - TRBV7-2 TGTGCCAGCAGCAATGGACTAATCACAGATACGCAGTATTTT CASSNGLITDTQYF
- TRBJ1-1 TRBD1 TRBV28 TGTGCCAGCAGTTTACCACAGGGGGAAGGGACTGAAGCTTTCTTT CASSLPQGEGTEAFF
few TRBJ2-3 TRBD2 TRBV29-1 TGCAGCGTTGAGACTAGCGGCACAGATACGCAGTATTTT CSVETSGTDTQYF
- TRBJ2-5 TRBD2 TRBV30 TGTGCCTGGAGTGTAACCCGAACTAGCGGGAGGATACGGGAGACCCAGTACTTC CAWSVTRTSGRIRETQYF
few TRBJ2-2 TRBD2 TRBV4-3 TGCGCCAGCAGCAAAGTCCTAGCGGGGACGTCCACCGGGGAGCTGTTTTTT CASSKVLAGTSTGELFF
- TRBJ2-7 TRBD2 TRBV6-2/TRBV6-3 TGTGCCAGCAGGCCGACTAGCGGGTCTATCTACGAGCAGTACTTC CASRPTSGSIYEQYF
- TRBJ2-1 TRBD2 TRBV28 TGTGCCAGCAGAAATCTAGCGGGAGGGCCCGATAATGAGCAGTTCTTC CASRNLAGGPDNEQFF
few TRBJ2-7 TRBD2 TRBV11-2 TGTGCCAGCAGCTTAGGCCAAATCCTGACTAGCGGGGAATACGAGCAGTACTTC CASSLGQILTSGEYEQYF
- TRBJ1-3 TRBD1 TRBV28 TGTGCCAGCAGTGCGGGACAGGGGGCCTCTGGAAACGCCATATATTTT CASSAGQGASGNAIYF
few TRBJ2-2 - TRBV20-1 TGCAGTGCTAGAGATAGTGGGGGGAGCACCGGGGAGCTGTTTTTT CSARDSGGSTGELFF
many TRBJ2-7 TRBD2 TRBV6-6 TGTGCCAGCAGTTCCCCCACCTTAGCGGGATACGAGCAGTACTTC CASSSPTLAGYEQYF